Below are 29 T cell receptor beta chains sequenced from a single sample in a study of cytomegalovirus exposure and HLA in healthy donors. Libraries were prepared by immunoSEQ multiplex PCR; TCRdb keeps only in-frame clonotypes and omits some of them. The repertoire holds around 69,000 clones, over 95% seen once, with about 4.5% in the top ten. The sequenced material came from PBMCs. These receptors all come from a woman aged 18-29 years in good health and CMV-seropositive.

The rearrangement links TRBV9 to TRBJ2-7, with TRBD1 identical over 9 bases. The CDR3 is 15 amino acids. With V trimmed by 4 bases and J by 7 bases, 12 bases remained unmatched. Germline V CDR1 and CDR2: SGDLS, YYNGEE. The CDR3, as DNA: TGTGCCAGCAGCCCCGCCGGGACAGGGCTAGGGGAGCAGTACTTC. Translation: CASSPAGTGLGEQYF. Using reference TRBV9 and TRBJ2-7 for the parts outside the CDR3, the full variable domain is DSGVTQTPKHLITATGQRVTLRCSPRSGDLSVYWYQQSLDQGLQFLIQYYNGEERAKGNILERFSAQQFPDLHSELNLSSLELGDSALYFCASSPAGTGLGEQYFGPGTRLTVT.

The J gene is TRBJ2-7, the V gene TRBV7-3, with D possibly TRBD2 on 6 matching bases. V was cut by 8 bases and J by 5 bases, with 19 bases left in between. This CDR3 is built from 14 residues. CDR1 is SGHTA, CDR2 FQGTGA, per germline. The CDR3 DNA reads as TGTGCCAGCTCACTCGGAGGGGTTAACCACGAGCAGTACTTC. Encoded protein: CASSLGGVNHEQYF.

The chain joins TRBV5-4 to TRBJ2-7, with 8 bases fitting TRBD2. Per the germline V gene, CDR1 is SGHNT and CDR2 is YYREEE (reference sequence). This CDR3 comprises 15 residues. With V trimmed by 0 bases and J by 1 base, 3 bases remained unmatched. CDR3 residues: CASSLGGRLSYEQYF. The CDR3 DNA follows: TGTGCCAGCAGCTTGGGCGGGAGGCTTTCCTACGAGCAGTACTTC.

The chain has TRBV27 and TRBJ2-1; D is uncertain. V gave up 3 bases and J gave up 5 bases, with 14 bases separating them. The CDR3 length is 15 residues. Germline values: CDR1 MNHEY, CDR2 SMNVEV (reference sequence). This CDR3 reads CASSFRFRGNNEQFF. The CDR3 DNA sequence: TGTGCCAGCAGTTTCCGGTTCCGAGGAAACAATGAGCAGTTCTTC.

The chain joins TRBV2 to TRBJ2-3; D unresolved. Deletions cut 4 bases from V and 1 base from J, with 6 bases between. The CDR3 has 13 residues. Looked up from germline, CDR1 is SNHLY and CDR2 is FYNNEI. The DNA of the CDR3 is TGTGCCAGCAGTGGAAGCGGCACAGATACGCAGTATTTT. Its protein product is CASSGSGTDTQYF.

The rearrangement joins TRBV29-1 to TRBJ2-3, with D uncertain. The V end lost 3 bases, the J end lost 0 bases, and 4 bases lay between the germline ends. The CDR3 has 12 amino acids. Germline CDR1 is SQVTM and CDR2 is ANQGSEA. The CDR3 DNA follows: TGCAGCGTTGATGTAAGCACAGATACGCAGTATTTT. It encodes CSVDVSTDTQYF.

The rearrangement uses TRBV6-4 and TRBJ2-7; D may be TRBD1 (5 bases). CDR3 length equals 14 residues. Germline loops: CDR1 MRHNA, CDR2 SNTAGT. Trimming removed 10 bases at V and 0 bases at J, with 16 bases between. CDR3 nucleotides: TGTGCCAATCCCCTATCGGACAACTCCTACGAGCAGTACTTC. It is translated as CANPLSDNSYEQYF.

This clone came up a few times. The chain carries TRBV13 and TRBJ2-7; TRBD1 might be the D (5 bases). Germline V CDR1 and CDR2: PRHDT, FYEKMQ (reference sequence). This CDR3 is built from 12 residues. The V end lost 2 bases, the J end lost 4 bases, and 6 bases lay between the germline ends. The DNA of the CDR3 is TGTGCCAGCAGCTTAAGGGGATACGAGCAGTACTTC. It is translated as CASSLRGYEQYF. The full variable domain, its missing parts supplied by reference TRBV13 and TRBJ2-7, is AAGVIQSPRHLIKEKRETATLKCYPIPRHDTVYWYQQGPGQDPQFLISFYEKMQSDKGSIPDRFSAQQFSDYHSELNMSSLELGDSALYFCASSLRGYEQYFGPGTRLTVT.

This chain connects TRBV18 to TRBJ1-5; TRBD1 matches at 10 bases. The germline V gene has CDR1 KGHSH and CDR2 LQKENI. CDR3 length: 18 amino acids. The J segment lost 2 bases and the V segment lost 3 bases, leaving 10 bases of the junction unmatched. CDR3 nucleotide sequence: TGTGCCAGCTCACCTCTCGGGACAGGGGATCGTGGCAATCAGCCCCAGCATTTT. Protein sequence: CASSPLGTGDRGNQPQHF. Full variable domain (outside the CDR3, taken from reference TRBV18 and TRBJ1-5): NAGVMQNPRHLVRRRGQEARLRCSPMKGHSHVYWYRQLPEEGLKFMVYLQKENIIDESGMPKERFSAEFPKEGPSILRIQQVVRGDSAAYFCASSPLGTGDRGNQPQHFGDGTRLSIL.

V usage is TRBV28 and J usage is TRBJ2-7; 14 bases map to TRBD2. Trimming cost V 7 bases and J 4 bases; bases outside gene matches: 9. The germline CDR1 and CDR2 sequences are MDHEN and SYDVKM. CDR3 size: 16 residues. CDR3: CASNAAGTSGRYEQYF. In DNA, the CDR3 is TGTGCCAGCAATGCTGCCGGGACTAGCGGGAGATACGAGCAGTACTTC.

V usage is TRBV5-1 and J usage is TRBJ2-7; tentatively, D is TRBD1 (6 bases). The CDR3 is 15 amino acids. Germline V lookup: CDR1 SGHRS, CDR2 YFSETQ. V lost 0 bases to trimming and J lost 1 base, with 11 bases between them. The CDR3 nucleotides read TGCGCCAGCAGCTTGGAGGGGGATAGGTCCTACGAGCAGTACTTC. This gives the protein CASSLEGDRSYEQYF.

The V and J genes are TRBV30 and TRBJ2-7; TRBD1 is a possible D gene (9 bases). Per the germline V gene, CDR1 is GTSNPN and CDR2 is SVGIG (reference sequence). V was cut by 3 bases and J by 7 bases, with 22 bases left in between. The CDR3 contains 15 residues. CDR3 coding DNA: TGTGCCTGGAGGCTTAAAACAGGGGGCGGGGGGGAGCAGTACTTC. Amino acids: CAWRLKTGGGGEQYF.

J is TRBJ2-5 and V is TRBV7-6, with a weak D call TRBD2 (5 bases). This CDR3 is built from 14 residues. V gave up 5 bases and J gave up 5 bases, with 15 bases separating them. Germline V gene lookup returns CDR1 SGHVS and CDR2 FNYEAQ. The CDR3 nucleotides are TGTGCCAGCAGCCCGGACTCCTACTCGGAGACCCAGTACTTC. Protein: CASSPDSYSETQYF.

The chain carries TRBV27 and TRBJ2-1, with 7 bases that match TRBD2. The V and J ends lost 5 bases and 7 bases, in that order; junction bases with no gene match: 14. The CDR3 spans 16 residues. CDR1 MNHEY and CDR2 SMNVEV come from the germline V gene (reference sequence). CDR3 nucleotide sequence: TGTGCCAGCAGTCTAGGGCTTGTGGGGGGAGGGAATGAGCAGTTCTTC. Residues: CASSLGLVGGGNEQFF.

The V and J genes are TRBV7-2 and TRBJ2-3; 7 positions agree with TRBD2. Germline V gene data show CDR1 as SGHTA and CDR2 as FQGNSA. The CDR3 length is 19 residues. Losses at the gene ends were 2 bases for V and 0 bases for J; bases not matched to a gene: 14. The CDR3 coding sequence is TGTGCCAGCAGCTTAACTCTGAGGGGTAGCGGGTCTAGCACAGATACGCAGTATTTT. Protein: CASSLTLRGSGSSTDTQYF.

The J gene is TRBJ2-1, the V gene TRBV28, with TRBD1 matching 9 bases. This CDR3 is 16 amino acids long. With 4 bases clipped from V and 5 bases from J, the junction kept 9 bases outside the gene matches. Germline-derived CDR1 and CDR2 are MDHEN and SYDVKM. The CDR3, as DNA: TGTGCCAGCAGTTCGTACGCGGGACAGGGCAACAATGAGCAGTTCTTC. This codes for CASSSYAGQGNNEQFF.

The rearrangement uses TRBV15 and TRBJ2-5; TRBD2 is a possible D gene (6 bases). Per the germline V gene, CDR1 is LNHNV and CDR2 is YYDKDF (reference sequence). The CDR3 covers 15 residues. Trimming removed 3 bases at V and 5 bases at J, with 16 bases between. CDR3 sequence: CATSRGSGLGETQYF. The CDR3 DNA follows: TGTGCCACCAGCAGGGGTAGCGGTTTGGGGGAGACCCAGTACTTC.

The chain has TRBV18 and TRBJ1-5; TRBD1 aligns across 10 bases. This CDR3 has 16 residues. Germline CDR1 reads KGHSH; CDR2 reads LQKENI. V was pared by 6 bases and J by 4 bases, with 9 bases of the junction left unmatched. CDR3: CASSPYDRGQNQPQHF. The CDR3 DNA sequence: TGTGCCAGCTCTCCCTATGACAGGGGGCAGAATCAGCCCCAGCATTTT.

This clone appeared a single time. This chain connects TRBV7-9 to TRBJ2-5; TRBD2 aligns across 12 bases. Looked up from germline, CDR1 is SEHNR and CDR2 is FQNEAQ (reference sequence). The CDR3 sequence is 15 residues long. V was pared by 3 bases and J by 2 bases, with 1 base of the junction left unmatched. CDR3 in DNA: TGTGCCAGCAGCTTGGGACTAGCGGGTCAAGAGACCCAGTACTTC. Translated, it gives CASSLGLAGQETQYF. Full variable domain (missing parts from reference TRBV7-9 and TRBJ2-5): DTGVSQNPRHKITKRGQNVTFRCDPISEHNRLYWYRQTLGQGPEFLTYFQNEAQLEKSRLLSDRFSAERPKGSFSTLEIQRTEQGDSAMYLCASSLGLAGQETQYFGPGTRLLVL.

This rearrangement joins TRBV19 to TRBJ2-1, with TRBD1 identical over 8 bases. V shed 5 bases, J shed 4 bases, and the junction held 10 bases outside the gene matches. CDR1 is LNHDA, CDR2 SQIVND, per germline (reference sequence). This CDR3 region has 16 residues. The CDR3 loop is CASSPQGTGAYNEQFF. In nucleotides, the CDR3 is TGTGCCAGTAGTCCTCAAGGGACAGGTGCGTACAATGAGCAGTTCTTC.

The chain carries TRBV30 and TRBJ1-2, with D perhaps TRBD1 (6 bases). Per the germline V gene, CDR1 is GTSNPN and CDR2 is SVGIG (reference sequence). The CDR3 has 12 residues. The V and J ends lost 4 bases and 2 bases respectively, with 8 bases between them. The CDR3 spells CAWMQGNYGYTF. The CDR3 nucleotides are TGTGCCTGGATGCAGGGGAACTATGGCTACACCTTC.

The genes are TRBV6-6 and TRBJ2-1; 14 nucleotides agree with TRBD2. This CDR3 comprises 14 residues. J lost 8 bases, V lost 6 bases, and 3 bases had no gene match. Germline V gene sequence: CDR1 MNHNY, CDR2 SVGAGI (reference sequence). The chain's CDR3 is CASRTSGRAHEQFF. The CDR3 DNA is TGTGCCAGCAGGACTAGCGGGAGGGCCCATGAGCAGTTCTTC.

This sequence joins TRBV6-4 and TRBJ2-1; TRBD2 matches at 10 bases. Germline trimming cut 2 bases from V and 6 bases from J; bases unmatched to any gene: 4. CDR1 is MRHNA and CDR2 is SNTAGT in the germline V gene. This CDR3 spans 15 amino acids. CDR3 bases: TGTGCCAGCAGTGACGAGCGGGAGGGTGGCAATGAGCAGTTCTTC. Residues: CASSDEREGGNEQFF.

CDR3 sequence reads: CASSGRQGSRGYTF. CDR3 bases: TGTGCCAGCAGCGGCAGACAGGGGTCACGGGGCTACACCTTC. The chain is built from TRBV6-5 and TRBJ1-2; 8 bases line up with TRBD1. V shed 6 bases and J 8 bases; nucleotides not matched to a gene: 11. The germline gives CDR1 MNHEY, CDR2 SVGAGI. This CDR3 has 14 residues.

The gene calls are TRBV11-2 and TRBJ2-5, with TRBD2 identical over 8 bases. Trimming cost V 2 bases and J 5 bases; bases outside gene matches: 7. The germline gives CDR1 SGHAT, CDR2 FQNNGV. This CDR3 region has 15 residues. In nucleotides, the CDR3 is TGTGCCAGCAGCTTAAGTACTAGCGGTCGGGAGACCCAGTACTTC. Residues: CASSLSTSGRETQYF.

The genes are TRBV19 and TRBJ2-5, with no clear D. Deletions cut 3 bases from V and 1 base from J, with 3 bases between. The V gene's germline CDR1 is LNHDA and CDR2 SQIVND (reference sequence). The CDR3 totals 12 residues. The CDR3 region has the DNA TGTGCCAGTAGTATCCGCCAAGAGACCCAGTACTTC. This sequence encodes CASSIRQETQYF.

The genes are TRBV6-1 and TRBJ1-2; D is uncertain. Germline V lookup: CDR1 MNHNS, CDR2 SASEGT. V lost 10 bases and J lost 5, with 20 bases in between. This CDR3 contains 14 residues. The CDR3 DNA follows: TGTGCCACACAGCGGGCGGGGATTGGGTATGGCTACACCTTC. Protein: CATQRAGIGYGYTF.

This chain joins TRBV9 and TRBJ2-3; 8 positions match TRBD1. The CDR3 sequence is 18 residues long. The trim removed 0 bases at V and 6 bases at J, leaving 15 bases unmatched. CDR1 SGDLS and CDR2 YYNGEE come from the germline V gene. CDR3 DNA: TGTGCCAGCAGCGTAGAGGGCAGGGGGCGGACAATTTCGGATACGCAGTATTTT. Translated, it gives CASSVEGRGRTISDTQYF.

This clone was recorded only once. The chain is built from TRBV7-9 and TRBJ2-2; D not certain. There are 17 residues in the CDR3. V was clipped by 3 bases and J by 6 bases, with 20 bases between them. Germline V lookup: CDR1 SEHNR, CDR2 FQNEAQ (reference sequence). In DNA form, the CDR3 reads TGTGCCAGCAGCTTGGGCGTCGAAACCACCCTCGCCGGGGAGCTGTTTTTT. It encodes CASSLGVETTLAGELFF.